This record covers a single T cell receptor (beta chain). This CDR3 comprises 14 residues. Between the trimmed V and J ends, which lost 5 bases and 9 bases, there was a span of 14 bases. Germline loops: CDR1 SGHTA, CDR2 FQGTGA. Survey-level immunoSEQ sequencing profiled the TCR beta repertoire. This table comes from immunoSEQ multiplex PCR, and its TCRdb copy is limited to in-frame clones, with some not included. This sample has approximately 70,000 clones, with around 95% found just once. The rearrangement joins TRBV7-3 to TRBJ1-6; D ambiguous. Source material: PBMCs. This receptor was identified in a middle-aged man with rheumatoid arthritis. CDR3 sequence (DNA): TGTGCCAGCAGCCAAACATCGGGCGGTTCACCCCTCCACTTT. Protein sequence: CASSQTSGGSPLHF.